This is a list of T cell receptor beta chains from one sample in a study of shared clonotypes between healthy human individuals. TCRdb's table, derived via immunoSEQ multiplex PCR, lists solely in-frame clones and lacks some. Seen here are a few million clones, 90% to 97% observed once, and the top ten hold about 0.13%. The sample comprised naive CD4+ T cells sorted from blood. The receptors were gathered from a man aged 18 to 29 in good health. The CDR3 runs from the conserved cysteine through the conserved F or W. The order of the fields is V gene, D gene, clone size, J gene, CDR3 protein, CDR3 DNA. A D gene is named only where the DNA matches it firmly. Expanded clones are given a class, and other clones once, few, many or no size at all.

V: TRBV30; D: TRBD1; size: NA; J: TRBJ1-1; CDR3: CAWRILTGGNTEAFF; DNA: TGTGCCTGGAGAATCTTGACAGGGGGCAACACTGAAGCTTTCTTT
V: TRBV7-9; D: NA; size: NA; J: TRBJ2-3; CDR3: CASSFSRGLTDTQYF; DNA: TGTGCCAGCAGCTTTAGCCGGGGGCTCACAGATACGCAGTATTTT
V: TRBV10-3; D: NA; size: NA; J: TRBJ2-3; CDR3: CAISKNRPGESTDTQYF; DNA: TGTGCCATCAGTAAAAACAGGCCTGGGGAAAGCACAGATACGCAGTATTTT
V: TRBV5-4; D: TRBD1; size: NA; J: TRBJ1-1; CDR3: CASSRQGLPTEAFF; DNA: TGTGCCAGCAGCAGACAGGGTCTTCCCACTGAAGCTTTCTTT
V: TRBV27; D: TRBD2; size: NA; J: TRBJ2-7; CDR3: CASSQAGRTSPEQYF; DNA: TGTGCCAGCAGTCAAGCTGGTAGGACTAGCCCCGAGCAGTACTTC
V: TRBV11-2; D: NA; size: NA; J: TRBJ1-2; CDR3: CASSLGGDYGYTF; DNA: TGTGCCAGCAGCTTAGGAGGGGACTATGGCTACACCTTC
V: TRBV27; D: TRBD2; size: NA; J: TRBJ2-1; CDR3: CASSSQQLYRGVEKEQFF; DNA: TGTGCCAGCAGTTCCCAACAGCTGTACCGGGGGGTGGAGAAGGAGCAGTTCTTC
V: TRBV6-1; D: TRBD2; size: NA; J: TRBJ2-1; CDR3: CASSESAGGGRYNEQFF; DNA: TGTGCCAGCAGTGAATCCGCCGGGGGGGGTCGATACAATGAGCAGTTCTTC
V: TRBV19; D: NA; size: NA; J: TRBJ2-5; CDR3: CASSPPGRETQYF; DNA: TGTGCCAGTAGTCCCCCAGGGAGGGAGACCCAGTACTTC
V: TRBV5-1; D: NA; size: once; J: TRBJ2-3; CDR3: CASARTDSTDTQYF; DNA: TGCGCCAGCGCCAGGACGGATAGCACAGATACGCAGTATTTT
V: TRBV10-3; D: NA; size: NA; J: TRBJ2-2; CDR3: CAVRRLANTGELFF; DNA: TGTGCCGTCAGGCGTCTAGCTAACACCGGGGAGCTGTTTTTT
V: TRBV6-1; D: TRBD1; size: once; J: TRBJ2-3; CDR3: CASSLQGPDTQYF; DNA: TGTGCCAGCAGCCTACAGGGGCCAGATACGCAGTATTTT
V: TRBV10-3; D: TRBD1; size: NA; J: TRBJ2-7; CDR3: CATGTGDNEQYF; DNA: TGTGCCACGGGGACAGGGGATAACGAGCAGTACTTC
V: TRBV15; D: TRBD2; size: NA; J: TRBJ2-5; CDR3: CATSRDWLAGGQETQYF; DNA: TGTGCCACCAGCAGAGATTGGTTGGCGGGGGGACAAGAGACCCAGTACTTC
V: TRBV5-1; D: TRBD2; size: NA; J: TRBJ2-5; CDR3: CASSLGVAGGVQETQYF; DNA: TGCGCCAGCAGCTTGGGTGTAGCGGGAGGGGTCCAAGAGACCCAGTACTTC
V: TRBV7-2; D: NA; size: NA; J: TRBJ1-2; CDR3: CASSITAGANYGYTF; DNA: TGTGCCAGCAGCATAACAGCGGGTGCTAACTATGGCTACACCTTC
V: TRBV29-1; D: TRBD1; size: NA; J: TRBJ2-7; CDR3: CSVRPGTGAYEQYF; DNA: TGCAGCGTTCGGCCCGGGACAGGGGCCTACGAGCAGTACTTC
V: TRBV5-1; D: TRBD2; size: NA; J: TRBJ2-7; CDR3: CASSLKLAGGPYEQYF; DNA: TGCGCCAGCAGCTTGAAGCTAGCGGGAGGCCCCTACGAGCAGTACTTC
V: TRBV6-1; D: NA; size: NA; J: TRBJ2-7; CDR3: CASSEGRQYEQYF; DNA: TGTGCCAGCTCCGAGGGCCGACAGTACGAGCAGTACTTC
V: TRBV6-6; D: NA; size: NA; J: TRBJ1-1; CDR3: CASSPAGGRKGTEAFF; DNA: TGTGCCAGTTCGCCCGCCGGGGGCCGCAAGGGTACTGAAGCTTTCTTT